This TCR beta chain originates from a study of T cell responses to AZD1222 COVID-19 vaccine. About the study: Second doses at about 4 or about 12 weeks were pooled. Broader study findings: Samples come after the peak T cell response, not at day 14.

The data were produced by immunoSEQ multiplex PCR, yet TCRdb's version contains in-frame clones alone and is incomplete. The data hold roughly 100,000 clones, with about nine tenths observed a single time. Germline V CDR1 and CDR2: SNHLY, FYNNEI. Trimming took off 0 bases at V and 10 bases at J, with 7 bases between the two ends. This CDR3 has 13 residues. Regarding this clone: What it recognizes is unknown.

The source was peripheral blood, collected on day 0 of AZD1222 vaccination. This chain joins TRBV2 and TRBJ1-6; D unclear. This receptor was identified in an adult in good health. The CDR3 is CASSEAQDSPLHF. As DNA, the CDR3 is TGTGCCAGCAGTGAAGCCCAGGACTCACCCCTCCACTTT.